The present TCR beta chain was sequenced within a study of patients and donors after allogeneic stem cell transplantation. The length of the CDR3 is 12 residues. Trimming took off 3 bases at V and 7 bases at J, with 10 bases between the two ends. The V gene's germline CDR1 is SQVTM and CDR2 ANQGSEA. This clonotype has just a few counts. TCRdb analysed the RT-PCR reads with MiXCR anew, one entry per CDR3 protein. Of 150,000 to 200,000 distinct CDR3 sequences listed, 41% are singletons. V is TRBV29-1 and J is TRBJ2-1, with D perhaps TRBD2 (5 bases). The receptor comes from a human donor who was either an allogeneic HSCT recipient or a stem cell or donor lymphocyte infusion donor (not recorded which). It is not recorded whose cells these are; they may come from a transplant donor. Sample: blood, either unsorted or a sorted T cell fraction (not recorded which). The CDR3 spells CSVDEGSNEQFF. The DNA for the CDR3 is TGCAGCGTTGACGAGGGATCTAATGAGCAGTTCTTC.